This T cell receptor beta chain came from a study of blood T cell repertoires in COVID-19. The repertoire was sequenced with immunoSEQ multiplex PCR; TCRdb's copy has only in-frame clones and lacks some. This table has some 300,000 clones, almost 90% appearing once. The sample was peripheral blood. The TCR originated in a woman between 40 and 50 years old with COVID-19, enrolled during active disease.

The DNA for the CDR3 is TGTGCCGGCCGGGACAGGGTCCGATCACCCCTCCACTTT. It yields the protein CAGRDRVRSPLHF. V is TRBV28 and J is TRBJ1-6; 9 bases line up with TRBD1. From germline, CDR1 is MDHEN and CDR2 SYDVKM. The CDR3 covers 13 residues. The V segment lost 11 bases and the J segment 10 bases; nucleotides outside the gene matches: 9.